The 12 T cell receptor beta chains below were found in one sample sequenced in a study of blood T cell repertoires in COVID-19. The method was immunoSEQ multiplex PCR; TCRdb's version includes in-frame clones alone and lacks a portion of them. This table has about 170,000 clones, around 79% appearing once. The sequencing sample was made of PBMCs or T cells enriched from blood (not recorded which). The receptors originated from a woman in her seventies in a cohort exposed to, infected with or recovered from COVID-19 (not recorded which).

The genes are TRBV11-3 and TRBJ2-2; D remains ambiguous. Trimming removed 6 bases at V and 6 bases at J, with 11 bases between. In germline, CDR1 is SGHNT, CDR2 YENEEA. This CDR3 comprises 13 residues. The CDR3 is CASSFSIAGELFF. The CDR3 DNA sequence: TGTGCCAGCAGTTTTTCAATTGCCGGGGAGCTGTTTTTT.

This chain joins TRBV5-6 and TRBJ2-3, with TRBD2 as a possible D gene (5 bases). From germline, CDR1 is SGHDT and CDR2 YYEEEE. The CDR3 has 16 residues. V was pared by 3 bases and J by 6 bases, with 20 bases between. CDR3 loop: CASSSRRSGMRDTQYF. As DNA, the CDR3 is TGTGCCAGCAGCTCAAGACGGTCCGGGATGAGGGATACGCAGTATTTT.

The J gene is TRBJ1-3, the V gene TRBV14; maybe TRBD1 (5 bases). Germline-derived CDR1 and CDR2 are SGHDN and FVKESK. The V end was cut by 4 bases, the J end by 0 bases, with 7 bases between. The CDR3 consists of 14 residues. The CDR3 nucleotides are TGTGCCAGCAGCCGACAGTACTCTGGAAACACCATATATTTT. Translation: CASSRQYSGNTIYF.

This clone was observed a handful of times. V and J are TRBV18 and TRBJ2-7; the D is unclear. Germline V gene lookup returns CDR1 KGHSH and CDR2 LQKENI. V dropped 0 bases and J dropped 0 bases, with 6 bases sitting between them. This CDR3 has 14 amino acids. CDR3 coding DNA: TGTGCCAGCTCACCACCTTCCGGCTCCTACGAGCAGTACTTC. Translating gives CASSPPSGSYEQYF.

This chain connects TRBV3-1 (or the pseudogene TRBV3-2) to TRBJ1-6; no clear D gene. Trimming removed 1 base from V and 5 bases from J, with 9 bases in between. The CDR3 is 15 residues long. Germline lookup yields CDR1 LGHDT and CDR2 YNNKEL (reference sequence). This chain's CDR3 is CASSQVGSHNSPLHF. The CDR3 nucleotides read TGTGCCAGCAGCCAAGTGGGCAGCCATAATTCACCCCTCCACTTT.

This clone came up a few times. The gene calls are TRBV19 and TRBJ2-7; 12 bases fit TRBD2. Germline CDR1 LNHDA, CDR2 SQIVND (reference sequence). The CDR3 totals 13 residues. V trimming: 7 bases; J trimming: 6 bases; junction bases outside the gene matches: 4. The CDR3 DNA reads TGTGCCAGTACTCCTAGCGGGAGGGCCGAGCAGTACTTC. Translation gives CASTPSGRAEQYF.

The chain couples TRBV4-1 to TRBJ1-1, with 7 bases that match TRBD1. This CDR3 has 16 amino acids. V lost 4 bases to trimming and J lost 1 base; unmatched junction nucleotides: 9. Germline V gene data show CDR1 as MGHRA and CDR2 as YSYEKL. The CDR3 protein is CASSRPGTAQNTEAFF. CDR3 DNA sequence: TGCGCCAGCAGCCGCCCCGGGACAGCACAGAACACTGAAGCTTTCTTT.

The V gene is TRBV28, the J gene TRBJ1-1, with D hard to call. This CDR3 has 13 amino acids. Per germline, CDR1 MDHEN and CDR2 SYDVKM. The ends were cut back, 6 bases at V and 6 bases at J, with 14 bases in the middle. As DNA, the CDR3 is TGTGCCAGCAGCCCGGGTCCTAACTCTGAAGCTTTCTTT. Protein sequence: CASSPGPNSEAFF.

The chain couples TRBV18 to TRBJ1-1; 8 bases align to TRBD1. Germline loops: CDR1 KGHSH, CDR2 LQKENI. This CDR3 has 16 amino acids. Unmatched junction bases numbered 12, after V lost 5 bases and J lost 4 bases. The DNA for the CDR3 is TGTGCCAGCTCATCCACAGGGGGGGGCTGGGGCACTGAAGCTTTCTTT. Residues: CASSSTGGGWGTEAFF.

J is TRBJ2-1 and V is TRBV7-3; TRBD1 matches 11 bases. The V gene end was trimmed by 1 base and the J gene end by 6 bases; junction bases not matched to a gene: 2. Germline-derived CDR1 and CDR2 are SGHTA and FQGTGA. The CDR3 is 15 amino acids. The CDR3 region has the DNA TGTGCCAGCAGCTTAAGGGGGACAGGGGGCAATGAGCAGTTCTTC. Translation gives CASSLRGTGGNEQFF.

The chain recombines TRBV5-1 with TRBJ1-3; the D is unclear. The V end was cut by 0 bases, the J end by 0 bases, with 4 bases between. The CDR3 runs to 14 residues. CDR1 SGHRS and CDR2 YFSETQ come from the germline V gene. The CDR3 DNA sequence: TGCGCCAGCAGCTTGGCTCTCTCTGGAAACACCATATATTTT. Translating it yields CASSLALSGNTIYF.

The rearrangement joins TRBV28 to TRBJ1-6, with D possibly TRBD1 on 5 matching bases. Germline V gene data show CDR1 as MDHEN and CDR2 as SYDVKM. V shed 2 bases and J shed 1 base, with 6 bases lying between them. The CDR3 length is 15 residues. The CDR3 loop is CASSLRGSYNSPLHF. The CDR3 DNA reads TGTGCCAGCAGTTTACGGGGGTCCTATAATTCACCCCTCCACTTT. The whole variable domain, filled in from reference TRBV28 and TRBJ1-6, reads DVKVTQSSRYLVKRTGEKVFLECVQDMDHENMFWYRQDPGLGLRLIYFSYDVKMKEKGDIPEGYSVSREKKERFSLILESASTNQTSMYLCASSLRGSYNSPLHFGNGTRLTVT.